This T cell receptor (beta chain) was obtained from a study of technical replicates of blood from several donors. CDR3 length equals 14 residues. The V segment lost 7 bases and the J segment 3 bases; nucleotides outside the gene matches: 4. Germline values: CDR1 WSHSY, CDR2 SAAADI. The data were produced by immunoSEQ multiplex PCR, yet TCRdb's version contains in-frame clones alone and is incomplete. The table has 100,000 or so clones, 95% seen once. The sequenced sample was T cells isolated from PBMCs. The TCR originated in a human donor in good health. The chain combines TRBV10-2 with TRBJ2-7, with TRBD1 matching 12 bases. CDR3 loop: CASTGTGGYYEQYF. CDR3 nucleotide sequence: TGCGCCAGCACCGGGACAGGGGGCTACTACGAGCAGTACTTC.